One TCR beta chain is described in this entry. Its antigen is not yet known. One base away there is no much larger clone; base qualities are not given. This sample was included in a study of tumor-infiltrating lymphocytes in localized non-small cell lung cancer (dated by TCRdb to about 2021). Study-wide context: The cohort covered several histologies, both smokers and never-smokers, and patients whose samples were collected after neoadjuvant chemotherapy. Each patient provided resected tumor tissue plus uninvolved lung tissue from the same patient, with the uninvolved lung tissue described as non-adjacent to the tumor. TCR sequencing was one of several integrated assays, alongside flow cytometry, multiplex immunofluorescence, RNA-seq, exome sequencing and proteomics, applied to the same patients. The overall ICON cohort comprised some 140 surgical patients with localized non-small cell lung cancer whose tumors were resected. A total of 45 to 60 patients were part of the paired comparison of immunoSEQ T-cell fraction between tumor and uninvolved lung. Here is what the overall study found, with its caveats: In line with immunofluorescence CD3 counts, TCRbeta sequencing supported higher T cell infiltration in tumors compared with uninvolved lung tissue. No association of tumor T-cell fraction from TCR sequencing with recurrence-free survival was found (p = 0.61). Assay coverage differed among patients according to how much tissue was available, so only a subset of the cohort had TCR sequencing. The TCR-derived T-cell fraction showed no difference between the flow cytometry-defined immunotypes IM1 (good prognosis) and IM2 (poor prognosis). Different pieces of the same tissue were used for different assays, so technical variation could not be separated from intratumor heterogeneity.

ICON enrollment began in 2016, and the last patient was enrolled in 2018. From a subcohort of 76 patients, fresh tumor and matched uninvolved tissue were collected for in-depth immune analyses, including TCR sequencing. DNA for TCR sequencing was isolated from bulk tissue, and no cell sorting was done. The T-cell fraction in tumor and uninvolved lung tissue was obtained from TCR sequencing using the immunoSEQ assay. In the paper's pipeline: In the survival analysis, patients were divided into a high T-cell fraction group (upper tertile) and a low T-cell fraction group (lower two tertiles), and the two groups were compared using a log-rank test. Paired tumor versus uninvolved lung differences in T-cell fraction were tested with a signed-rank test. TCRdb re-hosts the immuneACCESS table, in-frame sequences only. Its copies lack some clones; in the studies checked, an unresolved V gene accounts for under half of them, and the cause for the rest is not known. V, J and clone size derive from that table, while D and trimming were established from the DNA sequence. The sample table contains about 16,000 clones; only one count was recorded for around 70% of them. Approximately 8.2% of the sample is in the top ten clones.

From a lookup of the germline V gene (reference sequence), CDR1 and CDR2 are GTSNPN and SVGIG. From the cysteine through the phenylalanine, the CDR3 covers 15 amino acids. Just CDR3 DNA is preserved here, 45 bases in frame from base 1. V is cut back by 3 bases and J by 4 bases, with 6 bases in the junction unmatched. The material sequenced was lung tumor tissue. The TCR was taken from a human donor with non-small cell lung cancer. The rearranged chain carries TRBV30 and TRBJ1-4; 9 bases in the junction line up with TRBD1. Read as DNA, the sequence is TGTGCCTGGAGGGCACAGGGGGCGGGTAATGAAAAACTGTTTTTT. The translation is CAWRAQGAGNEKLFF.